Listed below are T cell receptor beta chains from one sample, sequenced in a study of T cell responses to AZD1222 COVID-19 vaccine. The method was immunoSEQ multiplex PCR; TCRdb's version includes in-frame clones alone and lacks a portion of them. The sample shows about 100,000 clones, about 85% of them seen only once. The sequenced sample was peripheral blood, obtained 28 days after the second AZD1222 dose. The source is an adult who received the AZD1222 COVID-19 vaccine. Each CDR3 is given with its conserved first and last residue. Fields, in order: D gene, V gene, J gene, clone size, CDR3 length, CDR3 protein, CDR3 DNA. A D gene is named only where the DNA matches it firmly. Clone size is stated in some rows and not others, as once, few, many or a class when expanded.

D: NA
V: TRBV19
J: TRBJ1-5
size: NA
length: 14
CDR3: CASSLQEINQPQHF
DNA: TGTGCCAGTAGTTTACAGGAGATCAATCAGCCCCAGCATTTT

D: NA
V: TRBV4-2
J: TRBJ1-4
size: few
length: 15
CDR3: CASSQDKGRTEKLFF
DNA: TGTGCCAGCAGCCAAGATAAAGGACGGACGGAAAAACTGTTTTTT

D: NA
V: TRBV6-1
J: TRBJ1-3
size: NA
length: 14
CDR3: CASSYDRSGNTIYF
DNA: TGTGCCAGCAGTTATGATCGCTCTGGAAACACCATATATTTT

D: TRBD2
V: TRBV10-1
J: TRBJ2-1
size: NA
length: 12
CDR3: CASSESGGSPFF
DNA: TGCGCCAGCAGTGAGTCGGGAGGGTCTCCGTTCTTC

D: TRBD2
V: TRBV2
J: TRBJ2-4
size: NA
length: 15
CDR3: CASSETGAGGNIQYF
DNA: TGTGCCAGCAGTGAAACGGGGGCGGGAGGAAACATTCAGTACTTC

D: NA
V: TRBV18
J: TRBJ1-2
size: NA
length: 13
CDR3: CASSPTGFDGYTF
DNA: TGTGCCAGCTCCCCGACAGGCTTCGACGGCTACACCTTC

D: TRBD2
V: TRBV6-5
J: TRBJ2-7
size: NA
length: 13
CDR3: CASWGGRPYEQYF
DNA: TGTGCCAGCTGGGGGGGGAGACCCTACGAGCAGTACTTC

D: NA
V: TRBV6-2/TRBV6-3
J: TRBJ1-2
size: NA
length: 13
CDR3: CASSYLGHGGYTF
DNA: TGTGCCAGCAGTTATCTCGGTCACGGGGGCTACACCTTC

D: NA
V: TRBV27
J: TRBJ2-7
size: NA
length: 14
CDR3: CASSLTPGQYEQYF
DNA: TGTGCCAGCAGTCTGACACCGGGACAATACGAGCAGTACTTC

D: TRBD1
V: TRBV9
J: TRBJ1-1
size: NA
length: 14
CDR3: CASRDMRGPTEAFF
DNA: TGTGCCAGCAGGGACATGAGGGGGCCCACTGAAGCTTTCTTT

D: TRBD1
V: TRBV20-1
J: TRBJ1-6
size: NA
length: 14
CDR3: CSASPGTGGSPLHF
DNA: TGCAGTGCGAGTCCGGGGACAGGTGGTTCACCCCTCCACTTT

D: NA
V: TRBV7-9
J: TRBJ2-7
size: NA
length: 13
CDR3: CASSSPSSYEQYF
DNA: TGTGCCAGCAGCTCTCCGAGCTCCTACGAGCAGTACTTC

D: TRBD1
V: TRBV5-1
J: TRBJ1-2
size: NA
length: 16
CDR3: CASSLVDKTGGYGYTF
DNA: TGCGCCAGCAGCTTGGTGGACAAAACAGGGGGATATGGCTACACCTTC

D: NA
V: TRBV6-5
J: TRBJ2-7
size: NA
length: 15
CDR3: CASSLTEGEHYEQYF
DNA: TGTGCCAGCAGCCTGACAGAAGGAGAACACTACGAGCAGTACTTC

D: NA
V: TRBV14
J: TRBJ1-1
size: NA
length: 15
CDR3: CASSQDRAGLTEAFF
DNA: TGTGCCAGCAGCCAAGATCGAGCAGGGCTTACTGAAGCTTTCTTT

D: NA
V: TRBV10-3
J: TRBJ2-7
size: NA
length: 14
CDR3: CAISKGQGGYEQYF
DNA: TGTGCCATCAGTAAAGGTCAGGGAGGCTACGAGCAGTACTTC

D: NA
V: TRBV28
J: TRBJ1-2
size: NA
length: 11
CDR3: CASSFPYGYTF
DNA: TGTGCCAGCAGTTTCCCGTATGGCTACACCTTC

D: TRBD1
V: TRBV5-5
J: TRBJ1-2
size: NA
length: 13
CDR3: CASSPGQDYGYTF
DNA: TGTGCCAGCAGCCCCGGACAGGACTATGGCTACACCTTC

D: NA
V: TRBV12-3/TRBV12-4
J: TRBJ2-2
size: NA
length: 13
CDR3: CASSPGPTGELFF
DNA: TGTGCCAGCAGTCCCGGACCCACCGGGGAGCTGTTTTTT

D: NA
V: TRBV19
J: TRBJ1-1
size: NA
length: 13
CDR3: CASSIQGKAEAFF
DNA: TGTGCCAGTAGTATACAAGGGAAGGCTGAAGCTTTCTTT

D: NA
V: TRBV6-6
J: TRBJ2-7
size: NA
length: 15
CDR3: CASSYRQEEYYEQYF
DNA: TGTGCCAGCAGTTACAGACAGGAAGAGTACTACGAGCAGTACTTC

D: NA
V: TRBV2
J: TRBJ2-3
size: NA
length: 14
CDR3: CASSGWTTTDTQYF
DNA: TGTGCCAGCAGTGGATGGACTACCACAGATACGCAGTATTTT

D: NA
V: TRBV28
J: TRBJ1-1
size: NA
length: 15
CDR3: CASSSPGGAQGEAFF
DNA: TGTGCCAGCAGTTCCCCGGGGGGGGCGCAGGGTGAAGCTTTCTTT

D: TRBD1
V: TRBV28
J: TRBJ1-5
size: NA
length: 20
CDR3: CASSVGLGQATTFSNQPQHF
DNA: TGTGCCAGCAGTGTCGGCCTAGGACAGGCCACGACCTTTAGCAATCAGCCCCAGCATTTT

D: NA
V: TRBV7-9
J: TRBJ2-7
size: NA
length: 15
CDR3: CASSEGQGGFYEQYF
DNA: TGTGCCAGCAGCGAGGGACAAGGGGGGTTCTACGAGCAGTACTTC

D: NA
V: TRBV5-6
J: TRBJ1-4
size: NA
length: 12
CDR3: CASSLRGEKLFF
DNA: TGTGCCAGCAGCTTGAGGGGTGAAAAACTGTTTTTT

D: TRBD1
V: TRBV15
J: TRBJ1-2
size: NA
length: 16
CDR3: CATSRGQGAFRLGYTF
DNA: TGTGCCACCAGCAGGGGACAGGGGGCCTTTCGGTTGGGCTACACCTTC

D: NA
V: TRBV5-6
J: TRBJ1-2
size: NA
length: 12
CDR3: CASSWGAVGYTF
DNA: TGTGCCAGCAGCTGGGGGGCGGTTGGCTACACCTTC

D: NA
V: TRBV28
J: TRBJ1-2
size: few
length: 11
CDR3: CASSQNYGYTF
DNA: TGTGCCAGCAGTCAGAACTATGGCTACACCTTC

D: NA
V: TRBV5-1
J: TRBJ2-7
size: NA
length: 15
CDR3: CASSRDGAFTYEQYF
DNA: TGCGCCAGCAGCCGGGACGGAGCCTTCACCTACGAGCAGTACTTC

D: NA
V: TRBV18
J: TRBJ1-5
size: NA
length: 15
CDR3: CASSPSTGAGQPQHF
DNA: TGTGCCAGCTCACCATCAACCGGGGCGGGACAGCCCCAGCATTTT

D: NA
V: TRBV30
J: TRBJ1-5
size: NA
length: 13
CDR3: CAWSVNGEQPQHF
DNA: TGTGCCTGGAGTGTTAATGGGGAACAGCCCCAGCATTTT

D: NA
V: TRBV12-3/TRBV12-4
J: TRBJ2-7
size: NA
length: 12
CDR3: CASSPSSVEQYF
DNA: TGTGCCAGCAGTCCCTCCAGTGTCGAGCAGTACTTC

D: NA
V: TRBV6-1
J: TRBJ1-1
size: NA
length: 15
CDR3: CASSEERGARTEAFF
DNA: TGTGCCAGCAGTGAAGAAAGGGGGGCGCGCACTGAAGCTTTCTTT

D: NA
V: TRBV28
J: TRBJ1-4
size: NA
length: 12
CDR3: CASSLRPSRLFF
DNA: TGTGCCAGCAGTTTAAGGCCGAGCAGGCTGTTTTTT

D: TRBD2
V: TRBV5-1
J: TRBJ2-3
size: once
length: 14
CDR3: CASSRLAGGDTQYF
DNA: TGCGCCAGCAGCCGACTAGCGGGGGGAGATACGCAGTATTTT

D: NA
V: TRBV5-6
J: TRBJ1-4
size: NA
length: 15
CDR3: CASSSPSGVGEKLFF
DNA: TGTGCCAGCAGCTCTCCCTCGGGGGTGGGTGAAAAACTGTTTTTT

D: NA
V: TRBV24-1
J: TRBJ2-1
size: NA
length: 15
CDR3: CATSGGRLEANEQFF
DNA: TGTGCCACCAGTGGAGGTAGACTAGAGGCGAATGAGCAGTTCTTC

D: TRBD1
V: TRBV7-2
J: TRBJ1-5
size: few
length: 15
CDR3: CASSPTGGVNQPQHF
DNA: TGTGCCAGCAGCCCAACAGGGGGAGTTAATCAGCCCCAGCATTTT

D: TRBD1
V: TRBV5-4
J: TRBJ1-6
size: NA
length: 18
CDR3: CASSRDRVDLSYNSPLHF
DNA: TGTGCCAGCAGCAGGGACAGGGTCGATCTCTCCTATAATTCACCCCTCCACTTT

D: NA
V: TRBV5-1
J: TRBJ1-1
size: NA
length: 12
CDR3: CASSLGTGEAFF
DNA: TGCGCCAGCAGCTTGGGGACTGGTGAAGCTTTCTTT

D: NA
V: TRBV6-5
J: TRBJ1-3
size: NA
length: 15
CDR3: CASSPDRHSGNTIYF
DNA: TGTGCCAGCAGTCCCGACAGGCACTCTGGAAACACCATATATTTT

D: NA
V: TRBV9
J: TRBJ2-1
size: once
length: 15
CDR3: CASSVEEGMGNEQFF
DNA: TGTGCCAGCAGCGTAGAAGAGGGGATGGGCAATGAGCAGTTCTTC

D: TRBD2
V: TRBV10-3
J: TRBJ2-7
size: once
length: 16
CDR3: CAISPGAGVSSYEQYF
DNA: TGTGCCATCAGCCCCGGAGCGGGGGTTTCGTCTTACGAGCAGTACTTC

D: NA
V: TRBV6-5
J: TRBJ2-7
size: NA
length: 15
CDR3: CASSPRLGVSYEQYF
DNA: TGTGCCAGCAGTCCTCGATTGGGTGTCTCCTACGAGCAGTACTTC

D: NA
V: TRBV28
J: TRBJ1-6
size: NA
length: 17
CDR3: CASSSPLGSKNNSPLHF
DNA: TGTGCCAGCAGCTCCCCCTTGGGCAGCAAAAATAATTCACCCCTCCACTTT

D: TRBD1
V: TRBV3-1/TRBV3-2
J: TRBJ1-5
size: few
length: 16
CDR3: CASSDGDRGSTQPQHF
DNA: TGTGCCAGCAGCGATGGGGACAGGGGATCCACTCAGCCCCAGCATTTT

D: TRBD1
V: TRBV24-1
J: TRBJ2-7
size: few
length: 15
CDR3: CATSDPGTGNGEQYF
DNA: TGTGCCACCAGTGACCCCGGGACAGGCAATGGCGAGCAGTACTTC

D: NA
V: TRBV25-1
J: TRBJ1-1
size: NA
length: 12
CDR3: CASSTGRIEAFF
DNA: TGTGCCAGCAGTACTGGGCGGATTGAAGCTTTCTTT

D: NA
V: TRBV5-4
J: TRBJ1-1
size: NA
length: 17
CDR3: CASSFVRASQINTEAFF
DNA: TGTGCCAGCAGTTTTGTCCGGGCCAGTCAGATTAACACTGAAGCTTTCTTT

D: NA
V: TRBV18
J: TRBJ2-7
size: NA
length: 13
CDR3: CASSSGGGDEQYF
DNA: TGTGCCAGCTCATCTGGTGGGGGAGACGAGCAGTACTTC

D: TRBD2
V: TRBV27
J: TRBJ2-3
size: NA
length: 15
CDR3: CASSKTSGGSDTQYF
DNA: TGTGCCAGCAGCAAAACTAGCGGGGGTAGCGATACGCAGTATTTT

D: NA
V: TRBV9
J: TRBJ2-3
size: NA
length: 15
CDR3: CASSVGARLTDTQYF
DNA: TGTGCCAGCAGCGTAGGGGCTAGATTGACAGATACGCAGTATTTT

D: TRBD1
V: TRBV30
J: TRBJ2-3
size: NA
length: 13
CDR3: CAWNRGQGDTQYF
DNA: TGTGCCTGGAACAGGGGGCAGGGAGATACGCAGTATTTT

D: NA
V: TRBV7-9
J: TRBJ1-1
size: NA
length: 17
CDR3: CASSFPDLGQPDTEAFF
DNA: TGTGCCAGCAGCTTTCCCGATCTAGGACAGCCGGACACTGAAGCTTTCTTT

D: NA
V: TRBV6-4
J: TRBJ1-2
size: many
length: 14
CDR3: CASSDSAQSGGYTF
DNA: TGTGCCAGCAGTGACTCGGCCCAAAGCGGCGGCTACACCTTC

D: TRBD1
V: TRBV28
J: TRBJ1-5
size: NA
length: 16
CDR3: CASSFVVLTGAQPQHF
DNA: TGTGCCAGCAGTTTTGTGGTTCTGACAGGGGCTCAGCCCCAGCATTTT

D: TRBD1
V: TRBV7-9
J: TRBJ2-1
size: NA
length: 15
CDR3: CASSLVRQGYNEQFF
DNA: TGTGCCAGCAGCTTAGTCAGACAGGGCTACAATGAGCAGTTCTTC

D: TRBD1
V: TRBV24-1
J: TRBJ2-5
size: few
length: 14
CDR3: CATSDGQGGETQYF
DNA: TGTGCCACCAGTGATGGACAGGGAGGTGAGACCCAGTACTTC